What follows are 16 T cell receptor beta chains derived from one specimen sequenced in a study of shared clonotypes between healthy human individuals. Assay used: immunoSEQ multiplex PCR; TCRdb lists only in-frame clones, some missing. There are millions of clones in the sample; roughly 94% occur only once, and more than 0.1% lies in the top ten. Specimen: naive CD4+ T cells sorted from blood. The sample's subset: CD45RA+ positively selected. The origin of the receptors is a young man in good health.

The CDR3 sequence: CASSQEGDPNSPLHF. CDR3 nucleotides: TGTGCCAGCAGCCAGGAGGGAGATCCTAATTCACCCCTCCACTTT. The J gene is TRBJ1-6, the V gene TRBV5-5; no firm D call. Germline V gene data show CDR1 as SGHKS and CDR2 as YYEKEE (reference sequence). This CDR3 region has 15 residues. V lost 4 bases and J lost 6, with 14 bases in between.

This chain uses TRBV5-4 with TRBJ1-6; possible D gene TRBD1, 6 bases. Trimming removed 7 bases at V and 16 bases at J, with 21 bases between. CDR3 length: 13 amino acids. Germline-derived CDR1 and CDR2 are SGHNT and YYREEE (reference sequence). CDR3 protein: CASGQAGEGRLHF. The CDR3 nucleotides read TGTGCCAGCGGGCAGGCAGGGGAGGGTCGGCTCCACTTT.

The chain couples TRBV6-5 to TRBJ1-1; D is unresolved. This CDR3 has 15 residues. The V gene's germline CDR1 is MNHEY and CDR2 SVGAGI. Trimming left V 0 bases short and J 1 base short, with 9 bases between. The CDR3 spells CASSYSIIRNTEAFF. CDR3 DNA: TGTGCCAGCAGTTACTCGATTATACGGAACACTGAAGCTTTCTTT.

The chain combines TRBV6-1 with TRBJ2-7; 9 nucleotides agree with TRBD1. Germline CDR1 and CDR2: MNHNS and SASEGT. The CDR3 runs 15 residues. V shed 4 bases and J 1 base; nucleotides not matched to a gene: 5. Written as DNA, the CDR3 is TGTGCCAGCAGTGGAGGGGGACAGGGTTCCTACGAGCAGTACTTC. Translating it yields CASSGGGQGSYEQYF.

This chain links TRBV11-2 with TRBJ1-1; no definite D call. This CDR3 is built from 15 residues. V shed 2 bases and J shed 4 bases, with 14 bases lying between them. CDR1 is SGHAT, CDR2 FQNNGV, per germline. This CDR3 reads CASSLTPRVGTEAFF. DNA of the CDR3: TGTGCCAGCAGCTTAACCCCCCGGGTAGGCACTGAAGCTTTCTTT.

The rearrangement uses TRBV28 and TRBJ2-3; D is undetermined. The germline V gene encodes CDR1 MDHEN and CDR2 SYDVKM. Trimming shortened V by 1 base and J by 1 base, and 6 bases separated the two germline ends. This CDR3 has 14 residues. This chain's CDR3 is CASSLSSGTDTQYF. The CDR3 region has the DNA TGTGCCAGCAGTTTATCCTCAGGCACAGATACGCAGTATTTT.

The V gene is TRBV2, the J gene TRBJ2-7; D is unresolved. Trimming took 7 bases from V and 1 from J, leaving 14 bases between them. Germline V gene lookup returns CDR1 SNHLY and CDR2 FYNNEI. This CDR3 is built from 14 residues. The CDR3 region is CASTLGRASYEQYF. CDR3 DNA: TGTGCCAGCACCCTCGGACGGGCGTCCTACGAGCAGTACTTC.

J is TRBJ1-2 and V is TRBV18; D gene ambiguous. Germline V CDR1 and CDR2: KGHSH, LQKENI. V shed 4 bases and J shed 1 base, with 4 bases lying between them. This CDR3 spans 12 amino acids. CDR3 residues: CASSLVNYGYTF. The CDR3 nucleotides are TGTGCCAGCTCACTGGTTAACTATGGCTACACCTTC.

The rearrangement uses TRBV10-3 and TRBJ1-1, with D possibly being TRBD1 (6 bases). Germline V gives CDR1 ENHRY, CDR2 SYGVKD. The V end lost 6 bases, the J end lost 4 bases, and 15 bases lay between the germline ends. The length of the CDR3 is 14 residues. CDR3 residues: CAISRGGGTTEAFF. CDR3 sequence (DNA): TGTGCCATCAGCCGAGGGGGGGGTACCACTGAAGCTTTCTTT.

This sequence joins TRBV6-5 and TRBJ2-2; D ambiguous. Germline loops: CDR1 MNHEY, CDR2 SVGAGI. V was clipped by 1 base and J by 5 bases, with 5 bases between them. This CDR3 comprises 13 residues. CDR3 amino acids: CASSYFPTGELFF. CDR3 sequence (DNA): TGTGCCAGCAGTTACTTTCCTACCGGGGAGCTGTTTTTT.

About this clone: In the same sample, other DNA sequences code for this CDR3. The V and J genes are TRBV19 and TRBJ1-1; D gene unclear. Trimming left V 2 bases short and J 0 bases short, with 4 bases between. This CDR3 is 13 amino acids long. From germline, CDR1 is LNHDA and CDR2 SQIVND (reference sequence). The CDR3 DNA reads TGTGCCAGTAGTATATTGGTGAACACTGAAGCTTTCTTT. Amino acids: CASSILVNTEAFF.

The chain is built from TRBV10-2 and TRBJ2-3, with 7 bases aligning to TRBD1. The CDR3 covers 12 residues. The germline CDR1 and CDR2 sequences are WSHSY and SAAADI. The junction had 4 bases not matched to a gene; V was cut back by 9 bases and J by 4 bases. The CDR3: CARDRYADTQYF. DNA of the CDR3: TGCGCCAGGGACAGGTACGCAGATACGCAGTATTTT.

The chain joins TRBV6-6 to TRBJ2-7, with TRBD2 identical over 11 bases. V shed 5 bases, J shed 3 bases, and the junction held 3 bases outside the gene matches. The CDR3 runs 14 residues. The germline CDR1 and CDR2 sequences are MNHNY and SVGAGI (reference sequence). The CDR3 loop is CASSATSGVYEQYF. In DNA form, the CDR3 reads TGTGCCAGCAGTGCGACTAGCGGGGTCTACGAGCAGTACTTC.

V is TRBV7-8 and J is TRBJ1-1; no clear D gene. The CDR3 loop spans 14 amino acids. Germline values: CDR1 SGHVS, CDR2 FQNEAQ. V was cut by 1 base and J by 4 bases, with 10 bases left in between. CDR3 sequence reads: CASSLDWPLTEAFF. DNA of the CDR3: TGTGCCAGCAGCTTAGACTGGCCACTCACTGAAGCTTTCTTT. Using reference TRBV7-8 and TRBJ1-1 for the parts outside the CDR3, the full variable domain is GAGVSQSPRYKVAKRGQDVALRCDPISGHVSLFWYQQALGQGPEFLTYFQNEAQLDKSGLPSDRFFAERPEGSVSTLKIQRTQQEDSAVYLCASSLDWPLTEAFFGQGTRLTVV.

The rearrangement uses TRBV2 and TRBJ1-6; D is unclear. The ends were cut back, 1 base at V and 7 bases at J, with 8 bases in the middle. The germline V gene encodes CDR1 SNHLY and CDR2 FYNNEI. The CDR3 is 14 amino acids. CDR3 DNA: TGTGCCAGCAGTGAAGGGGCAGCCAATTCACCCCTCCACTTT. The encoded protein is CASSEGAANSPLHF.

There are many counts of this clone. Other DNA sequences from this sample encode an identical CDR3 as well. V is TRBV4-1 and J is TRBJ2-5, with D perhaps matching TRBD2 (6 bases). Germline V gene data show CDR1 as MGHRA and CDR2 as YSYEKL. This CDR3 comprises 13 residues. V was trimmed by 2 bases and J by 4 bases, leaving 8 bases between them. The CDR3 sequence is CASSQLGGETQYF. The CDR3 nucleotides are TGCGCCAGCAGCCAACTGGGGGGAGAGACCCAGTACTTC.